Listed here are 9 T cell receptor beta chains from one sample, sequenced in a study of blood T cells in healthy people across ages. Then a second PCR, running about 6 to 12 cycles, was carried out with a sample-barcoded 5' primer and a J-beta primer mix. TCRdb analysed the 5' RACE reads with MiXCR anew, one entry per CDR3 protein. The sample holds about 1.5 million distinct CDR3 sequences; roughly two fifths are singletons and the top ten take about 3.8%. Sequenced material: blood. The receptors originated from a woman younger than 35 in good health.

The table lists this clonotype with a few counts. The chain combines TRBV7-9 with TRBJ2-3; D unclear. Germline V gene data show CDR1 as SEHNR and CDR2 as FQNEAQ (reference sequence). The CDR3 is 11 amino acids. V lost 7 bases to trimming and J lost 10 bases, with 12 bases between them. CDR3 sequence reads: CASTTSDAQYF. The CDR3 nucleotides read TGTGCCAGCACGACATCTGATGCGCAGTATTTT.

The chain uses TRBV20-1 and TRBJ2-1; 7 positions match TRBD2. Germline-derived CDR1 and CDR2 are DFQATT and SNEGSKA (reference sequence). The CDR3 is made up of 16 amino acids. Trimming at V came to 0 bases and at J to 2 bases, leaving 7 bases not matched to a gene. This chain's CDR3 is CSARDDGLGTYNEQFF. Written as DNA, the CDR3 is TGCAGTGCTAGAGATGACGGACTAGGGACCTACAATGAGCAGTTCTTC.

The gene calls are TRBV6-5 and TRBJ1-2, with a weak D call TRBD1 (5 bases). CDR3 length: 16 amino acids. The ends were cut back, 5 bases at V and 1 base at J, with 17 bases in the middle. Germline lookup yields CDR1 MNHEY and CDR2 SVGAGI. CDR3 sequence (DNA): TGTGCCAGCAGTCTGCTGGGCAAAGGGGATAACTATGGCTACACCTTC. Residues: CASSLLGKGDNYGYTF.

This clonotype occurred once. The rearrangement links TRBV6-6 to TRBJ2-4, with a weak D call TRBD1 (5 bases). The DNA matches TRBJ2-7 better at its end, which makes the J call doubtful. This CDR3 comprises 14 residues. In germline, CDR1 is MNHNY, CDR2 SVGAGI (reference sequence). The CDR3 DNA reads as TGTGCCAGCAGTTACTCGCAAGGGGCCAACGAGCAGTACTTC. This encodes CASSYSQGANEQYF.

V and J are TRBV7-9 and TRBJ1-2, with 7 bases fitting TRBD1. The CDR3 runs to 14 residues. Germline CDR1 reads SEHNR; CDR2 reads FQNEAQ (reference sequence). The V segment lost 3 bases and the J segment 3 bases; nucleotides outside the gene matches: 4. The DNA for the CDR3 is TGTGCCAGCAGCTTCTTTGGACAGGACTATGGCTACACCTTC. It codes for CASSFFGQDYGYTF.

This clonotype was seen at least ten times. The rearrangement joins TRBV25-1 to TRBJ1-2; D remains unclear. Trimming cost V 2 bases and J 4 bases, with 8 bases left between them. Germline V lookup: CDR1 MGHDK, CDR2 SYGVNS. This CDR3 is built from 13 residues. In DNA form, the CDR3 reads TGTGCCAGCAGTGAAGTGGGCTTCTATGGCTACACCTTC. Protein: CASSEVGFYGYTF.

This chain uses TRBV9 with TRBJ2-1; D is ambiguous. V shed 0 bases and J shed 0 bases, with 10 bases lying between them. Germline V gene sequence: CDR1 SGDLS, CDR2 YYNGEE. The CDR3 totals 16 residues. CDR3 bases: TGTGCCAGCAGCGTAGCCGGATGGGGCTCCTACAATGAGCAGTTCTTC. It translates to CASSVAGWGSYNEQFF.

This rearrangement joins TRBV7-3 to TRBJ2-3; 11 bases are shared with TRBD2. The germline gives CDR1 SGHTA, CDR2 FQGTGA. This CDR3 is 18 amino acids long. Trimming at V came to 1 base and at J to 0 bases, leaving 6 bases not matched to a gene. The CDR3 region has the DNA TGTGCCAGCAGCTTAAAACTGAGACTAGCGGGAAGCACAGATACGCAGTATTTT. This encodes CASSLKLRLAGSTDTQYF.

The sample holds a few counts of this clonotype. This chain uses TRBV4-3 with TRBJ2-1, with a possible D match to TRBD2 (6 bases). Germline V CDR1 and CDR2: LGHNA, YSLEER. Trimming took off 2 bases at V and 4 bases at J, with 15 bases between the two ends. This CDR3 comprises 16 residues. In DNA, the CDR3 is TGCGCCAGCAGCCAATCGATGGCGGGGTATTACAATGAGCAGTTCTTC. Protein: CASSQSMAGYYNEQFF.